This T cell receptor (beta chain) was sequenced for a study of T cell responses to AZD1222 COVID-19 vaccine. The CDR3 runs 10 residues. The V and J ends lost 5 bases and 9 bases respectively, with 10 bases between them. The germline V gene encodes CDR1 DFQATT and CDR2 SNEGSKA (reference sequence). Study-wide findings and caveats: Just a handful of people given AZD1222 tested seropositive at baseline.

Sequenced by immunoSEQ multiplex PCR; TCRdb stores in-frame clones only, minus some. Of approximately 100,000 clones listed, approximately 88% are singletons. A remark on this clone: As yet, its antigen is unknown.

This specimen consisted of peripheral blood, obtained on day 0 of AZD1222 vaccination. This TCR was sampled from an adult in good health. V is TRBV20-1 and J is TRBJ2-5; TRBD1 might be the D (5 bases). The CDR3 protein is CSAVDKAQYF. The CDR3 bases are TGCAGTGCTGTGGACAAGGCCCAGTACTTC.